These 23 T cell receptor beta chains were all obtained from the same sample, sequenced in a study of T cell repertoires and leukemia-associated antigens. No cognate antigen is known for these TCRs. In TCRdb, the 5' RACE reads were re-called with MiXCR into one record per CDR3 protein. Of roughly 12,000 distinct CDR3 sequences listed, approximately 42% were seen once; the top ten hold around a quarter. The sample taken for sequencing was CD3+ T cells sorted from blood and cultured. Every receptor here comes from a female donor in good health.

About this clonotype: This may arise from a read error, as a much more abundant clone is one base away. The chain uses TRBV7-3 and TRBJ1-1; D unresolved. The CDR3 has 13 amino acids. Trimming left V 3 bases short and J 1 base short, with 6 bases between. Per the germline V gene, CDR1 is SGHTA and CDR2 is FQGTGA. CDR3 region: CASSFSRNTEAFF. The CDR3 DNA reads TGTGCCAGCAGCTTTAGCAGGAACACTGAAGCTTTCTTT.

This clonotype was observed at least ten times. This rearrangement joins TRBV10-3 to TRBJ1-3; possibly TRBD1 for D (6 bases). The CDR3 is 18 residues long. Germline V gene sequence: CDR1 ENHRY, CDR2 SYGVKD. Trimming removed 3 bases at V and 1 base at J, with 19 bases between. For the CDR3, the DNA is TGTGCCATCAGTGATAGTCGGCAGGGGTTCAATTCTGGAAACACCATATATTTT. Encoded protein: CAISDSRQGFNSGNTIYF.

This clonotype is categorized as medium-sized (0.01 to 0.1%). The rearrangement joins TRBV12-3 or TRBV12-4 to TRBJ1-1, with D uncertain. Trimming shortened V by 6 bases and J by 5 bases, and 13 bases separated the two germline ends. The CDR3 has 13 amino acids. The DNA for the CDR3 is TGTGCCAGCAGCTCAGGTTTGAGGACTGAAGCTTTCTTT. Encoded protein: CASSSGLRTEAFF.

This clonotype appeared many times. The V gene is TRBV6-4, the J gene TRBJ2-1, with TRBD2 matching 11 bases. The CDR3 contains 16 residues. Germline V gene lookup returns CDR1 MRHNA and CDR2 SNTAGT. V was clipped by 5 bases and J by 3 bases; unmatched bases: 6. In DNA form, the CDR3 reads TGTGCCAGCAGTAAACGACTAGCGGGGAACTACAATGAGCAGTTCTTC. Translating it yields CASSKRLAGNYNEQFF.

Worth noting for this clonotype: Germline and junction disagree at one end, which may indicate a read error. The chain carries TRBV5-1 and TRBJ2-2; D perhaps matches TRBD1 (6 bases). The CDR3 sequence is 15 residues long. Germline CDR1 reads SGHRS; CDR2 reads YFSETQ. CDR3 sequence reads: CASSLTGTNTGELFF. DNA for the CDR3: TGCGCCAGCAGCTTGACAGGGACGAACACTGGGGAGCTGTTTTTT. Based on the CDR3 plus reference TRBV5-1 and TRBJ2-2, the full variable domain is KAGVTQTPRYLIKTRGQQVTLSCSPISGHRSVSWYQQTPGQGLQFLFEYFSETQRNKGNFPGRFSGRQFSNSRSEMNVSTLELGDSALYLCASSLTGTNTGELFFGEGSRLTVL.

This clonotype was observed at least ten times. This chain links TRBV7-3 with TRBJ1-2; TRBD1 agrees at 10 bases. With V trimmed by 5 bases and J by 4 bases, 7 bases remained unmatched. This CDR3 region has 15 residues. Germline assignment: CDR1 SGHTA and CDR2 FQGTGA. CDR3 in DNA: TGTGCCAGCAGCCCGGGACAGGGGATGGCCTATGGCTACACCTTC. Translated, it gives CASSPGQGMAYGYTF.

This clonotype was detected many times. The CDR3 region has the DNA TGTGCCAGCAGCCAGATTCCGGGTTCCGACTACGAGCAGTACTTC. This gives the protein CASSQIPGSDYEQYF. The chain uses TRBV3-1 and TRBJ2-7; D is unclear. The V end was cut by 3 bases, the J end by 3 bases, with 15 bases between. The germline gives CDR1 LGHDT, CDR2 YNNKEL (reference sequence). The CDR3 spans 15 residues.

Remarks on this clonotype: The CDR3 does not close with the conserved phenylalanine or tryptophan, likely indicating a read error. The chain uses TRBV3-1 and TRBJ2-7; TRBD2 might be the D (6 bases). Germline values: CDR1 LGHDT, CDR2 YNNKEL (reference sequence). V was shortened by 4 bases and J by 9 bases, with 16 bases between the two germline ends. The CDR3 loop spans 13 amino acids. The CDR3 region has the DNA TGTGCCAGCAGCCGAGGCGTGGGCGGGACGCAGTACCTC. It specifies CASSRGVGGTQYL.

Concerning this clonotype: A read error may be the cause here, since a much bigger clone is one base away. The chain carries TRBV20-1 and TRBJ2-1, with no clear D. The CDR3 consists of 14 residues. The germline gives CDR1 DFQATT, CDR2 SNEGSKA (reference sequence). Between the trimmed V and J ends, which lost 3 bases and 8 bases, there was a span of 17 bases. The CDR3 here is CSASSPASLDEQFF. CDR3 bases: TGCAGTGCTAGTTCACCAGCGAGCCTGGATGAGCAGTTCTTC.

This clonotype was observed at least ten times. The chain links TRBV14 to TRBJ1-6; the D gene is possibly TRBD1 (5 bases). The CDR3 consists of 17 residues. The V gene lost 1 base and the J gene lost 7 bases, with 17 bases spanning the gap. Germline assignment: CDR1 SGHDN and CDR2 FVKESK. The DNA for the CDR3 is TGTGCCAGCAGCCAAGGATACAGCGGACACCGAAATTCACCCCTCCACTTT. Translating it yields CASSQGYSGHRNSPLHF.

The chain is built from TRBV5-1 and TRBJ2-3; tentative D call: TRBD2 (6 bases). V gave up 4 bases and J gave up 2 bases, with 17 bases separating them. Germline V gene lookup returns CDR1 SGHRS and CDR2 YFSETQ. This CDR3 contains 16 residues. CDR3 loop: CASSRATSPATDTQYF. The CDR3 DNA reads as TGCGCCAGCAGCAGAGCGACTAGTCCGGCCACAGATACGCAGTATTTT.

With regard to this clonotype: This likely comes from a read error, as the CDR3 has no conserved phenylalanine or tryptophan at its end. It is unclear where the CDR3 begins or ends on the DNA, so no DNA is shown, and the CDR3 is as TCRdb lists it. This rearrangement joins TRBV12-3 or TRBV12-4 to TRBJ2-1; the table calls TRBD2, which could not be checked here. Including both end residues, the CDR3 is 17 amino acids long. CDR3 sequence: CASSLGGLAGGRSEQLS.

The V gene is TRBV9, the J gene TRBJ2-7; 7 positions agree with TRBD1. From germline, CDR1 is SGDLS and CDR2 YYNGEE. The V gene end was trimmed by 4 bases and the J gene end by 5 bases; junction bases not matched to a gene: 9. The CDR3 spans 14 residues. The CDR3 DNA follows: TGTGCCAGCAGCCCGACAGGGAGACCCCACGAGCAGTACTTC. It encodes CASSPTGRPHEQYF.

The chain has TRBV20-1 and TRBJ2-7; 7 bases are a match to TRBD1. The CDR3 contains 15 residues. The germline gives CDR1 DFQATT, CDR2 SNEGSKA (reference sequence). V lost 7 bases, J lost 0 bases, and 12 bases stayed unmatched. As DNA, the CDR3 is TGCAGTGTCCTGTCGGGACAGAAGTTCTCCTACGAGCAGTACTTC. Amino acids: CSVLSGQKFSYEQYF.

The chain combines TRBV30 with TRBJ1-5; D call uncertain. Germline lookup yields CDR1 GTSNPN and CDR2 SVGIG (reference sequence). CDR3 length: 13 amino acids. Trimming took off 2 bases at V and 5 bases at J, with 10 bases between the two ends. The CDR3 reads CAWSLGWDQPQHF. The CDR3 DNA reads as TGTGCCTGGAGTCTGGGGTGGGATCAGCCCCAGCATTTT.

This clonotype is medium-sized in the sample. V usage is TRBV29-1 and J usage is TRBJ2-5; D not certain. V gave up 1 base and J gave up 5 bases, with 11 bases separating them. Germline CDR1 is SQVTM and CDR2 is ANQGSEA. The CDR3 sequence is 13 residues long. The CDR3 loop is CSVEVGRRETQYF. CDR3 nucleotide sequence: TGCAGCGTTGAAGTAGGTCGCCGGGAGACCCAGTACTTC.

This clonotype was recorded a few times. The J gene is TRBJ2-7, the V gene TRBV29-1; no clear D. The V end lost 3 bases, the J end lost 1 base, and 7 bases lay between the germline ends. The CDR3 length is 12 residues. Germline V gene lookup returns CDR1 SQVTM and CDR2 ANQGSEA. DNA of the CDR3: TGCAGCGTTGATGGTGGTTCCTACGAGCAGTACTTC. It translates to CSVDGGSYEQYF.

As concerns this clonotype: A junction end diverges from the germline sequence, so it may reflect a read error. The V gene is TRBV28, the J gene TRBJ2-2; no reliable D call. Looked up from germline, CDR1 is MDHEN and CDR2 is SYDVKM. This CDR3 has 15 amino acids. The CDR3 bases are TGTGCCAGCAGTTTAATACCGGCGAACACCAGGGAGCTGTTTTTT. Translation gives CASSLIPANTRELFF.

The table lists this clonotype with many counts. The rearrangement uses TRBV20-1 and TRBJ2-7; D is possibly TRBD1 (5 bases). V lost 3 bases and J lost 5, with 20 bases in between. The germline V gene encodes CDR1 DFQATT and CDR2 SNEGSKA (reference sequence). The CDR3 is 15 amino acids. CDR3 protein: CSARSVGPQQHEQYF. CDR3 coding DNA: TGCAGTGCTAGGTCGGTGGGGCCCCAACAGCACGAGCAGTACTTC.

This clonotype was seen ten or more times. The chain couples TRBV7-9 to TRBJ2-3; maybe TRBD2 (5 bases). Trimming removed 5 bases from V and 0 bases from J, with 9 bases in between. CDR1 is SEHNR and CDR2 is FQNEAQ in the germline V gene (reference sequence). The CDR3 extends over 14 amino acids. The CDR3 DNA sequence: TGTGCCAGCAGCCCGGGCGGGAGCACAGATACGCAGTATTTT. Translating it yields CASSPGGSTDTQYF.

Regarding this clonotype: Because the CDR3's place on the DNA is in doubt, the DNA is left out and the CDR3 is given as listed by TCRdb. This chain joins TRBV29-1 and TRBJ2-2; TRBD1 is the table's D call, not checked against the DNA. The length of the CDR3 is 13 amino acids, counting both ends. Germline V gene lookup returns CDR1 SQVTM and CDR2 ANQGSEA. CDR3 sequence: CSVAPAGNGELFF.

The rearrangement uses TRBV27 and TRBJ2-1, with D uncertain. The V gene lost 7 bases and the J gene lost 0 bases, with 10 bases spanning the gap. The CDR3 is 14 amino acids. The germline V gene has CDR1 MNHEY and CDR2 SMNVEV (reference sequence). The CDR3 sequence is CASKGRSSYNEQFF. The CDR3 nucleotides are TGTGCCAGCAAAGGCAGGAGCTCCTACAATGAGCAGTTCTTC.

The chain couples TRBV9 to TRBJ2-4; 14 bases agree with TRBD2. CDR1 SGDLS and CDR2 YYNGEE come from the germline V gene. This CDR3 has 13 amino acids. V gave up 4 bases and J gave up 15 bases; unmatched junction bases: 6. This CDR3 is CASSPGLAGDPYF. Written as DNA, the CDR3 is TGTGCCAGCAGCCCGGGACTAGCGGGAGATCCGTACTTC.